The 31 T cell receptor beta chains listed next were all sequenced from one sample in a study of cytomegalovirus exposure and HLA in healthy donors. Here immunoSEQ multiplex PCR was the method, and the copy in TCRdb shows in-frame clones only, minus some. The sample holds about 110,000 clones; approximately 94% are singletons and the top ten take 0.67%. The specimen was PBMCs. These TCRs come from a woman younger than 30 in good health and CMV-seronegative.

This sequence joins TRBV10-3 and TRBJ1-1; D may be TRBD1 (5 bases). This CDR3 comprises 13 residues. Between the trimmed V and J ends, which lost 7 bases and 1 base, there was a span of 10 bases. From germline, CDR1 is ENHRY and CDR2 SYGVKD. This chain's CDR3 is CAINKGQNTEAFF. The CDR3 DNA reads as TGTGCCATCAATAAAGGACAGAACACTGAAGCTTTCTTT.

A note on this clone: An end of the junction does not agree with germline; a read error may underlie this. The chain is built from TRBV28 and TRBJ2-5; 8 bases are a match to TRBD2. This CDR3 is 15 amino acids long. Germline-derived CDR1 and CDR2 are MDHEN and SYDVKM. The DNA for the CDR3 is TGTGCCAGCAGTTTAGCAGGCCCCGGGAGGGAGACCCAATACTTC. Protein sequence: CASSLAGPGRETQYF.

This chain uses TRBV6-5 with TRBJ1-2; the match to TRBD1 covers 7 bases. The germline CDR1 and CDR2 sequences are MNHEY and SVGAGI. CDR3 length: 15 residues. The ends lost 4 bases at V and 8 bases at J; junction bases unmatched: 13. CDR3 in amino acids: CASSSKPSGGRGYTF. CDR3 DNA sequence: TGTGCCAGCAGTTCCAAACCTTCAGGGGGACGGGGCTACACCTTC.

This chain uses TRBV2 with TRBJ1-3, with D perhaps matching TRBD1 (5 bases). The CDR3 spans 14 residues. The germline V gene encodes CDR1 SNHLY and CDR2 FYNNEI. Trimming took off 4 bases at V and 2 bases at J, with 9 bases between the two ends. The CDR3 spells CASSGRGTGNTIYF. The CDR3 bases are TGTGCCAGCAGTGGGAGGGGAACTGGAAACACCATATATTTT.

V gene TRBV7-2 combines with J gene TRBJ1-4; no definite D call. Germline V gives CDR1 SGHTA, CDR2 FQGNSA. CDR3 length equals 15 residues. V was trimmed by 4 bases and J by 8 bases, leaving 17 bases between them. CDR3 loop: CASSSPWAIGEKLFF. The CDR3 nucleotides read TGTGCCAGCAGCTCTCCTTGGGCGATTGGGGAAAAACTGTTTTTT.

The chain links TRBV9 to TRBJ2-5; 9 bases map to TRBD1. Germline V CDR1 and CDR2: SGDLS, YYNGEE. V lost 4 bases and J lost 4; bases outside the gene matches: 5. The length of the CDR3 is 14 residues. The DNA of the CDR3 is TGTGCCAGCAGCTCCGGGACAGGGATAGAGACCCAGTACTTC. Translation gives CASSSGTGIETQYF.

V usage is TRBV18 and J usage is TRBJ2-7; 9 bases match TRBD1. This CDR3 is 17 amino acids long. V lost 2 bases to trimming and J lost 2 bases; unmatched junction nucleotides: 10. Per germline, CDR1 KGHSH and CDR2 LQKENI. The CDR3 region is CASSPGQRTGVPYEQYF. The CDR3, as DNA: TGTGCCAGCTCACCAGGTCAGCGGACAGGGGTCCCCTACGAGCAGTACTTC. Full variable domain (outside the CDR3, taken from reference TRBV18 and TRBJ2-7): NAGVMQNPRHLVRRRGQEARLRCSPMKGHSHVYWYRQLPEEGLKFMVYLQKENIIDESGMPKERFSAEFPKEGPSILRIQQVVRGDSAAYFCASSPGQRTGVPYEQYFGPGTRLTVT.

This CDR3 is CASSFPGAGNTDTQYF. For the CDR3, the DNA is TGTGCCAGCAGTTTCCCCGGAGCGGGGAACACAGATACGCAGTATTTT. The rearrangement links TRBV28 to TRBJ2-3; 7 nucleotides align to TRBD2. Per the germline V gene, CDR1 is MDHEN and CDR2 is SYDVKM. The CDR3 has 16 residues. Trimming removed 3 bases from V and 2 bases from J; junction bases left unmatched: 8.

The CDR3 sequence: CASSLIQGQGEKLFF. CDR3 DNA sequence: TGTGCCAGCAGCTTGATACAGGGGCAAGGTGAAAAACTGTTTTTT. The gene calls are TRBV7-8 and TRBJ1-4; the match to TRBD1 covers 7 bases. Germline trimming cut 3 bases from V and 7 bases from J; bases unmatched to any gene: 8. Per the germline V gene, CDR1 is SGHVS and CDR2 is FQNEAQ. CDR3 size: 15 residues.

The chain couples TRBV18 to TRBJ2-7; possibly TRBD1 for D (7 bases). Germline lookup yields CDR1 KGHSH and CDR2 LQKENI. Trimming removed 4 bases at V and 5 bases at J, with 18 bases between. The CDR3 contains 15 residues. DNA for the CDR3: TGTGCCAGCTCACAAGGGGGCGGGACAGTACACGAGCAGTACTTC. Translating it yields CASSQGGGTVHEQYF.

The V call is TRBV7-3, the J call TRBJ2-2; perhaps TRBD1 as D (6 bases). Germline-derived CDR1 and CDR2 are SGHTA and FQGTGA. V was cut by 5 bases and J by 0 bases, with 10 bases left in between. The CDR3 has 15 residues. CDR3 residues: CASSPQGTNTGELFF. Here the CDR3 DNA reads TGTGCCAGCAGCCCACAGGGCACGAACACCGGGGAGCTGTTTTTT.

This clone was observed once. The chain employs TRBV4-3 and TRBJ1-5; TRBD1 agrees at 7 bases. This CDR3 has 16 residues. V lost 4 bases, J lost 5 bases, and 11 bases stayed unmatched. CDR1 LGHNA and CDR2 YSLEER come from the germline V gene. This CDR3 is CASSLFFDREDQPQHF. CDR3 DNA sequence: TGCGCCAGCAGCCTCTTCTTTGACAGGGAAGATCAGCCCCAGCATTTT.

DNA of the CDR3: TGTGCCAGCAGTTATGGACAGGGGACCACAGATACGCAGTATTTT. This gives the protein CASSYGQGTTDTQYF. The chain links TRBV6-5 to TRBJ2-3; TRBD1 aligns across 9 bases. The germline gives CDR1 MNHEY, CDR2 SVGAGI. The trim removed 3 bases at V and 2 bases at J, leaving 3 bases unmatched. The CDR3 spans 15 residues.

CDR3 protein: CASSSTVGTARNIQYF. The CDR3 coding sequence is TGTGCCAGCAGCTCCACCGTTGGGACAGCACGGAACATTCAGTACTTC. This chain uses TRBV7-2 with TRBJ2-4; 7 bases are a match to TRBD1. Trimming at V came to 4 bases and at J to 7 bases, leaving 13 bases not matched to a gene. The CDR3 has 16 residues. Germline-derived CDR1 and CDR2 are SGHTA and FQGNSA.

The chain joins TRBV27 to TRBJ2-3; TRBD2 matches 7 bases. Germline assignment: CDR1 MNHEY and CDR2 SMNVEV (reference sequence). Losses at the gene ends were 7 bases for V and 5 bases for J; bases not matched to a gene: 6. The CDR3 covers 13 residues. The CDR3 DNA reads as TGTGCCAGCACTCCCTCGGGGGGAGATACGCAGTATTTT. The encoded protein is CASTPSGGDTQYF.

This clone occurred once. This chain connects TRBV18 to TRBJ1-1, with 10 bases fitting TRBD1. The CDR3 extends over 17 amino acids. J gave up 1 base and V 0 bases, and 5 bases lay outside the gene matches. The germline V gene has CDR1 KGHSH and CDR2 LQKENI. This CDR3 is CASSPPGTGDANTEAFF. Written as DNA, the CDR3 is TGTGCCAGCTCACCACCGGGGACAGGGGACGCGAACACTGAAGCTTTCTTT. The variable domain in full, completed from reference TRBV18 and TRBJ1-1, reads NAGVMQNPRHLVRRRGQEARLRCSPMKGHSHVYWYRQLPEEGLKFMVYLQKENIIDESGMPKERFSAEFPKEGPSILRIQQVVRGDSAAYFCASSPPGTGDANTEAFFGQGTRLTVV.

This clone was detected only once. Written as DNA, the CDR3 is TGTGCCAGCAGCTTAACAATGAACACTGAAGCTTTCTTT. Translating it yields CASSLTMNTEAFF. The chain links TRBV7-2 to TRBJ1-1; no clear D. The CDR3 has 13 residues. Trimming pared 2 bases from V and 0 bases from J, leaving 4 bases between. CDR1 and CDR2 from the germline V gene are SGHTA and FQGNSA.

The V call is TRBV5-1, the J call TRBJ2-3; 9 bases map to TRBD2. The ends lost 1 base at V and 2 bases at J; junction bases unmatched: 11. The germline CDR1 and CDR2 sequences are SGHRS and YFSETQ. This CDR3 comprises 18 residues. Here the CDR3 reads CASSLPPGRGGTTDTQYF. The CDR3 nucleotides are TGCGCCAGCAGCTTGCCCCCCGGGCGGGGGGGGACCACAGATACGCAGTATTTT.

The chain couples TRBV19 to TRBJ1-5; the D is unclear. The CDR3 totals 14 residues. Trimming cost V 5 bases and J 3 bases, with 11 bases left between them. Germline V gene data show CDR1 as LNHDA and CDR2 as SQIVND (reference sequence). The CDR3 reads CASSPRQLNQPQHF. The CDR3 DNA reads TGTGCCAGTAGTCCCAGGCAGCTCAATCAGCCCCAGCATTTT.

The chain uses TRBV6-1 and TRBJ2-7; D ambiguous. The CDR3 covers 13 residues. Between the trimmed V and J ends, which lost 4 bases and 3 bases, there was a span of 10 bases. Germline values: CDR1 MNHNS, CDR2 SASEGT. CDR3: CASSASPSYEQYF. CDR3 nucleotide sequence: TGTGCCAGCAGTGCCTCCCCCAGCTACGAGCAGTACTTC.

In its sample, this clone was seen once. The chain employs TRBV6-9 and TRBJ2-3; 8 bases are shared with TRBD2. V lost 6 bases, J lost 2 bases, and 13 bases stayed unmatched. Per germline, CDR1 MNHGY and CDR2 SVAAGI. CDR3 length: 17 residues. The CDR3 is CASSQERGGFNTDTQYF. The CDR3 DNA sequence: TGTGCCAGCAGCCAAGAACGGGGGGGATTTAACACAGATACGCAGTATTTT.

A single count supports this clone. J is TRBJ1-6 and V is TRBV28; D uncertain. The ends were cut back, 9 bases at V and 4 bases at J, with 10 bases in the middle. This CDR3 is 13 amino acids long. CDR1 is MDHEN, CDR2 SYDVKM, per germline. CDR3 sequence reads: CASRRRYNSPLHF. Written as DNA, the CDR3 is TGTGCCAGTAGACGGAGATATAATTCACCCCTCCACTTT.

This sequence joins TRBV18 and TRBJ2-5; no firm D call. This CDR3 is 15 amino acids long. Trimming left V 3 bases short and J 2 bases short, with 13 bases between. The germline CDR1 and CDR2 sequences are KGHSH and LQKENI. As DNA, the CDR3 is TGTGCCAGCTCACCCCGTATGGGCAGTCAAGAGACCCAGTACTTC. Protein sequence: CASSPRMGSQETQYF. The full variable domain, in which reference TRBV18 and TRBJ2-5 provide the parts outside the CDR3, is NAGVMQNPRHLVRRRGQEARLRCSPMKGHSHVYWYRQLPEEGLKFMVYLQKENIIDESGMPKERFSAEFPKEGPSILRIQQVVRGDSAAYFCASSPRMGSQETQYFGPGTRLLVL.

V usage is TRBV2 and J usage is TRBJ1-5, with TRBD1 matching 9 bases. The CDR3 is 15 amino acids. Germline V gene data show CDR1 as SNHLY and CDR2 as FYNNEI. V was pared by 3 bases and J by 5 bases, with 5 bases of the junction left unmatched. The CDR3 sequence is CASSETGGADQPQHF. CDR3 coding DNA: TGTGCCAGCAGTGAGACAGGGGGGGCGGATCAGCCCCAGCATTTT.

This chain links TRBV4-1 with TRBJ2-1, with 11 bases fitting TRBD2. Looked up from germline, CDR1 is MGHRA and CDR2 is YSYEKL. The CDR3 has 16 amino acids. Germline trimming cut 2 bases from V and 8 bases from J; bases unmatched to any gene: 8. Written as DNA, the CDR3 is TGCGCCAGCAGCCAACTAACTAGCGGGGGATTTGATGAGCAGTTCTTC. This encodes CASSQLTSGGFDEQFF.

The V and J genes are TRBV5-1 and TRBJ2-1, with 13 bases identical to TRBD2. The J segment lost 4 bases and the V segment lost 0 bases, leaving 7 bases of the junction unmatched. CDR3 length: 18 residues. Germline CDR1 and CDR2: SGHRS and YFSETQ. In DNA, the CDR3 is TGCGCCAGCAGCTTGGTAACTAGCGGGGGGGCTCCTTACAATGAGCAGTTCTTC. Its protein product is CASSLVTSGGAPYNEQFF.

The gene calls are TRBV6-1 and TRBJ2-1; 13 bases are a match to TRBD2. Germline V lookup: CDR1 MNHNS, CDR2 SASEGT. The CDR3 has 16 residues. Unmatched junction bases numbered 6, after V lost 4 bases and J lost 6 bases. The CDR3 protein is CASSARGLAGLNEQFF. The CDR3 DNA sequence: TGTGCCAGCAGTGCCCGGGGACTAGCGGGGCTCAATGAGCAGTTCTTC.

The chain combines TRBV5-6 with TRBJ2-7; no clear D. Trimming shortened V by 0 bases and J by 2 bases, and 9 bases separated the two germline ends. The germline CDR1 and CDR2 sequences are SGHDT and YYEEEE. The CDR3 loop spans 14 amino acids. For the CDR3, the DNA is TGTGCCAGCAGCTTGGGGCAGGCCACCTACGAGCAGTACTTC. Protein product: CASSLGQATYEQYF.

The chain couples TRBV7-8 to TRBJ2-7; D is undetermined. V shed 5 bases and J shed 0 bases, with 8 bases lying between them. CDR1 is SGHVS, CDR2 FQNEAQ, per germline. This CDR3 has 13 amino acids. The CDR3 spells CASSADNSYEQYF. CDR3 DNA: TGTGCCAGCAGCGCAGACAACTCCTACGAGCAGTACTTC.

As DNA, the CDR3 is TGTGCCAGCCTTGCAGGGTCTGAAGCTTTCTTT. Its protein is CASLAGSEAFF. J is TRBJ1-1 and V is TRBV28, with a tentative D call TRBD1 (5 bases). Per the germline V gene, CDR1 is MDHEN and CDR2 is SYDVKM. The CDR3 is 11 amino acids. Deletions cut 8 bases from V and 6 bases from J, with 10 bases between.

V gene TRBV29-1 combines with J gene TRBJ2-7; D possibly corresponds to TRBD1 (5 bases). Trimming stripped 5 bases from V and 6 bases from J, with 14 bases between. The CDR3 runs 12 residues. In germline, CDR1 is SQVTM, CDR2 ANQGSEA. The CDR3 nucleotides read TGCAGCGTTTCTGACAGTTTTCCCGAGCAGTACTTC. This sequence encodes CSVSDSFPEQYF.